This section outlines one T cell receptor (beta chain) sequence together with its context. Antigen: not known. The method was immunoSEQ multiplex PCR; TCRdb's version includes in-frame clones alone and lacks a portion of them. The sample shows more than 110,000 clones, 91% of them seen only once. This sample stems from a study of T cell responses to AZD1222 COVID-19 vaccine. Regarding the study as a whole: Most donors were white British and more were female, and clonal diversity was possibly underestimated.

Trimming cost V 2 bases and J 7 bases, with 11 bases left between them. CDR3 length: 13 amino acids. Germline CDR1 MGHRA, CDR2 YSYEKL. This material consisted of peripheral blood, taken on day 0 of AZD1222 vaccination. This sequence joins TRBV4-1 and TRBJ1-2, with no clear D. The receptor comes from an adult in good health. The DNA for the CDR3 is TGCGCCAGCAGCCAAAATAGGGAACTTGGCTACACCTTC. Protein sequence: CASSQNRELGYTF.